The 26 T cell receptor beta chains given below trace back to one sample, sequenced in a study. Treg sorting used a CD4+CD25+CD127-/low gate. TCRdb re-derived calls from the 5' RACE reads in MiXCR, one entry per CDR3 protein. The sample includes around 30,000 distinct CDR3 sequences, over 20% of them seen just once. The sample was tumor-infiltrating Tregs sorted from the breast tumor. Source of these receptors: a female donor with breast cancer.

V usage is TRBV20-1 and J usage is TRBJ1-2, with unresolved D. This CDR3 comprises 15 residues. Germline V lookup: CDR1 DFQATT, CDR2 SNEGSKA (reference sequence). V lost 5 bases and J lost 2, with 18 bases in between. The CDR3 DNA reads TGCAGTGCTTTTTCCCCCCGACCCGAGAACTATGGCTACACCTTC. This codes for CSAFSPRPENYGYTF.

This clonotype is medium-sized (0.01 to 0.1%) within its sample. The genes are TRBV5-1 and TRBJ1-2; the D is unclear. V was clipped by 0 bases and J by 0 bases, with 3 bases between them. The CDR3 contains 13 residues. CDR1 and CDR2 from the germline V gene are SGHRS and YFSETQ. CDR3 loop: CASSLAANYGYTF. The CDR3 DNA sequence: TGCGCCAGCAGCTTGGCTGCTAACTATGGCTACACCTTC.

This clonotype was detected only a few times. J is TRBJ2-2 and V is TRBV5-4, with no clear D. CDR1 and CDR2 from the germline V gene are SGHNT and YYREEE (reference sequence). The CDR3 runs 14 residues. With 3 bases removed from V and 5 bases from J, the gap between germline ends came to 11 bases. The CDR3 sequence: CASSSRVLTGELFF. In DNA, the CDR3 is TGTGCCAGCAGCTCCCGGGTACTAACCGGGGAGCTGTTTTTT.

This clonotype was observed at least ten times. This chain links TRBV12-3 or TRBV12-4 with TRBJ1-5; D ambiguous. V dropped 1 base and J dropped 5 bases, with 6 bases sitting between them. This CDR3 has 13 amino acids. The CDR3 is CASSLGGYQPQHF. In DNA form, the CDR3 reads TGTGCCAGCAGTTTAGGGGGATATCAGCCCCAGCATTTT.

As to this clonotype: Possible read error: a much larger clone is one base away. The V call is TRBV2, the J call TRBJ1-5; 10 positions agree with TRBD1. The CDR3 is made up of 15 amino acids. Per germline, CDR1 SNHLY and CDR2 FYNNEI. V shed 7 bases and J 5 bases; nucleotides not matched to a gene: 8. The CDR3 DNA reads as TGTGCCAGCAATGCCCTGACAGGGGGCGATCAGCCCCAGCATTTT. Translation gives CASNALTGGDQPQHF.

As to this clonotype: The CDR3 ends on some other residue instead of the conserved phenylalanine or tryptophan, so this is likely a read error. The rearrangement links TRBV19 to TRBJ1-5, with D perhaps matching TRBD1 (6 bases). Between the trimmed V and J ends, which lost 4 bases and 3 bases, there was a span of 13 bases. The CDR3 covers 15 residues. In germline, CDR1 is LNHDA, CDR2 SQIVND (reference sequence). CDR3 DNA: TGTGCCAGTAGTAGGGACATCCGCATCAATCAGCCCCAGCATCTT. It is translated as CASSRDIRINQPQHL.

By share, this clonotype ranks as medium-sized. V is TRBV20-1 and J is TRBJ1-1; 9 nucleotides agree with TRBD1. The CDR3 consists of 13 residues. Trimming took 2 bases from V and 11 from J; bases not matched to a gene: 9. From germline, CDR1 is DFQATT and CDR2 SNEGSKA (reference sequence). CDR3 region: CSARWGEGQGAFF. In DNA, the CDR3 is TGCAGTGCTAGATGGGGGGAAGGACAGGGGGCTTTCTTT.

This clonotype was recorded at least ten times. The chain is built from TRBV12-3 or TRBV12-4 and TRBJ2-1, with 8 bases fitting TRBD2. Trimming took 4 bases from V and 0 from J; bases not matched to a gene: 2. The length of the CDR3 is 15 residues. The CDR3 sequence: CASSSGTSSYNEQFF. The CDR3 DNA follows: TGTGCCAGCAGTTCCGGGACTAGCTCCTACAATGAGCAGTTCTTC.

This clonotype is termed medium-sized. The rearrangement joins TRBV5-1 to TRBJ1-1; D is unclear. Trimming stripped 4 bases from V and 1 base from J, with 8 bases between. The CDR3 is 13 amino acids. Germline V CDR1 and CDR2: SGHRS, YFSETQ. CDR3 residues: CASSPDGNTEAFF. Written as DNA, the CDR3 is TGCGCCAGCAGCCCGGACGGGAACACTGAAGCTTTCTTT.

This clonotype showed up just a few times. The gene calls are TRBV7-9 and TRBJ2-6; a possible D gene is TRBD1 (6 bases). Germline V CDR1 and CDR2: SEHNR, FQNEAQ (reference sequence). With 5 bases removed from V and 6 bases from J, the gap between germline ends came to 26 bases. This CDR3 contains 19 residues. CDR3 loop: CASSSFRDKSTVAANVLTF. DNA for the CDR3: TGTGCCAGCAGCAGCTTCCGGGACAAATCTACTGTTGCGGCCAACGTCCTGACTTTC.

This clonotype is classed as medium-sized. This chain connects TRBV4-2 to TRBJ1-1; 7 bases agree with TRBD1. CDR3 length equals 16 residues. V lost 3 bases and J lost 0; bases outside the gene matches: 7. The germline V gene has CDR1 LGHNA and CDR2 YNFKEQ. CDR3 in DNA: TGTGCCAGCAGCCACCCGCGGACAGGTCTGAACACTGAAGCTTTCTTT. Translation gives CASSHPRTGLNTEAFF.

V is TRBV9 and J is TRBJ2-3; no definite D call. Germline-derived CDR1 and CDR2 are SGDLS and YYNGEE. The CDR3 is 17 amino acids. V dropped 4 bases and J dropped 5 bases, with 23 bases sitting between them. CDR3: CASSPPRTRAAQDTQYF. CDR3 bases: TGTGCCAGCAGCCCACCACGGACCCGGGCGGCCCAAGATACGCAGTATTTT.

Relative to its sample, this clonotype is medium-sized (0.01 to 0.1%). This chain links TRBV6-5 with TRBJ1-5; 9 nucleotides align to TRBD1. The CDR3 loop spans 14 amino acids. The V segment lost 6 bases and the J segment 2 bases; nucleotides outside the gene matches: 2. Germline values: CDR1 MNHEY, CDR2 SVGAGI. The CDR3 sequence: CASRQGAGNQPQHF. In nucleotides, the CDR3 is TGTGCCAGCAGACAGGGGGCTGGCAATCAGCCCCAGCATTTT.

The chain carries TRBV7-9 and TRBJ1-1; D is uncertain. The CDR3 has 15 amino acids. Looked up from germline, CDR1 is SEHNR and CDR2 is FQNEAQ (reference sequence). Trimming left V 5 bases short and J 1 base short, with 14 bases between. CDR3 coding DNA: TGTGCCAGCAGCCGCAGAAACCGGGCGAACACTGAAGCTTTCTTT. It codes for CASSRRNRANTEAFF.

This clonotype was observed a few times. The chain recombines TRBV15 with TRBJ1-6; D is unresolved. CDR1 is LNHNV, CDR2 YYDKDF, per germline (reference sequence). With 1 base removed from V and 10 bases from J, the gap between germline ends came to 5 bases. The CDR3 runs 12 residues. The CDR3 nucleotides read TGTGCCACCAGCAGAGGCGAATCACCCCTCCACTTT. It specifies CATSRGESPLHF.

This rearrangement joins TRBV6-2 or TRBV6-3 to TRBJ1-5, with D possibly matching TRBD1 (5 bases). V dropped 4 bases and J dropped 2 bases, with 9 bases sitting between them. The germline CDR1 and CDR2 sequences are MNHEY and SVGEGT. The CDR3 is made up of 14 amino acids. Written as DNA, the CDR3 is TGTGCCAGCAGTTTAAGGGGTGGCAATCAGCCCCAGCATTTT. Translation: CASSLRGGNQPQHF.

On this clonotype: A read error is possible here, since a much larger clone lies one base away. This rearrangement joins TRBV6-5 to TRBJ2-7; D is unresolved. The CDR3 sequence is 14 residues long. In germline, CDR1 is MNHEY, CDR2 SVGAGI. The chain's CDR3 is CDSSYVPGSYEQYF. DNA of the CDR3: TGTGACAGCAGTTACGTGCCAGGTTCCTACGAGCAGTACTTC.

This clonotype was recorded at least ten times. The gene calls are TRBV20-1 and TRBJ1-1; 7 bases match TRBD1. The CDR3 spans 16 residues. The V gene's germline CDR1 is DFQATT and CDR2 SNEGSKA (reference sequence). Trimming cost V 1 base and J 4 bases; bases outside gene matches: 12. CDR3 in DNA: TGCAGTGCTAGAGGACCCCGAGGTCAGGGGGGCACTGAAGCTTTCTTT. This codes for CSARGPRGQGGTEAFF.

Regarding this clonotype: It may be a read error: a sequence one base away is much more abundant. The chain carries TRBV5-4 and TRBJ2-7; 7 bases map to TRBD1. This CDR3 contains 12 residues. Germline CDR1 reads SGHNT; CDR2 reads YYREEE (reference sequence). CDR3 sequence reads: CASSSDRYEQHF. The CDR3 nucleotides are TGTGCCAGCAGCTCGGACAGGTACGAGCAGCACTTC. Filled out from reference TRBV5-4 and TRBJ2-7, the complete variable domain reads ETGVTQSPTHLIKTRGQQVTLRCSSQSGHNTVSWYQQALGQGPQFIFQYYREEENGRGNFPPRFSGLQFPNYSSELNVNALELDDSALYLCASSSDRYEQHFGPGTRLTVT.

This clonotype showed up just once. A junction end diverges from the germline sequence, so it may reflect a read error. The V gene is TRBV7-9, the J gene TRBJ2-1, with 9 nucleotides matching TRBD1. The CDR3 sequence is 16 residues long. CDR1 and CDR2 (germline): SEHNR, FQNEAQ (reference sequence). The CDR3, as DNA: TGTACCAGCAGTTTAAGATCGGACAGGGGTGAGCATGAGCAGTTCTTC. This sequence encodes CTSSLRSDRGEHEQFF. The whole variable domain, filled in from reference TRBV7-9 and TRBJ2-1, reads DTGVSQNPRHKITKRGQNVTFRCDPISEHNRLYWYRQTLGQGPEFLTYFQNEAQLEKSRLLSDRFSAERPKGSFSTLEIQRTEQGDSAMYLCTSSLRSDRGEHEQFFGPGTRLTVL.

This chain links TRBV3-1 with TRBJ1-1, with no clear D. From germline, CDR1 is LGHDT and CDR2 YNNKEL (reference sequence). CDR3 length: 13 residues. Trimming stripped 2 bases from V and 5 bases from J, with 9 bases between. DNA of the CDR3: TGTGCCAGCAGCCAATCGGGGTTTACTGAAGCTTTCTTT. Amino acid sequence: CASSQSGFTEAFF.

This clonotype was detected many times. The chain is built from TRBV7-2 and TRBJ1-1, with no clear D. CDR1 and CDR2 (germline): SGHTA, FQGNSA. The CDR3 contains 12 residues. Trimming cost V 2 bases and J 7 bases, with 8 bases left between them. CDR3 bases: TGTGCCAGCAGCTTACTAGGGCATGAAGCTTTCTTT. Residues: CASSLLGHEAFF.

Ten or more counts support this clonotype. V is TRBV7-8 and J is TRBJ1-5, with D possibly matching TRBD1 (5 bases). Trimming left V 1 base short and J 6 bases short, with 16 bases between. CDR1 SGHVS and CDR2 FQNEAQ come from the germline V gene. The CDR3 has 16 residues. The CDR3 DNA is TGTGCCAGCAGCTTAGATGGCGGGGAGAGGGGTCAGCCCCAGCATTTT. Its translation is CASSLDGGERGQPQHF.

This clonotype was observed a handful of times. The junction shows a germline mismatch at one end, possibly a read error. This rearrangement joins TRBV6-5 to TRBJ2-1; D possibly corresponds to TRBD2 (6 bases). Germline loops: CDR1 MNHEY, CDR2 SVGAGI. The CDR3 length is 14 residues. CDR3 protein: CATRAGSSYSEQFF. In DNA form, the CDR3 reads TGTGCCACCAGGGCGGGAAGCTCCTACAGTGAGCAGTTCTTC.

Notes on this clonotype: A much more abundant neighbour one base away suggests this may be a read error. The genes are TRBV7-3 and TRBJ2-3; no definite D call. The V end was cut by 5 bases, the J end by 0 bases, with 15 bases between. The CDR3 extends over 16 amino acids. Germline values: CDR1 SGHTA, CDR2 FQGTGA. CDR3 in amino acids: CASSTNPAPSTDTQYF. CDR3 sequence (DNA): TGTGCCAGCAGCACAAACCCAGCGCCAAGCACAGATACGCAGTATTTT.

Regarding this clonotype: This could be a read error, since a much larger clone is one nucleotide away. The chain carries TRBV7-3 and TRBJ2-1; D is ambiguous. The CDR3 contains 13 residues. Germline V gene sequence: CDR1 SGHTA, CDR2 FQGTGA. CDR3: CAGSSGFVDEQFF. Here the CDR3 DNA reads TGTGCCGGCAGCTCCGGTTTTGTCGATGAGCAGTTCTTC.